What follows are 23 T cell receptor beta chains derived from one specimen sequenced in a study of cytomegalovirus exposure and HLA in healthy donors (dated by TCRdb to about 2017). To prepare the library, the immunoSEQ multiplex PCR assay was applied. The multiplex PCR relied on a mix of 60 forward primers for TCR Vbeta segments and 13 reverse primers for TCR Jbeta segments. This immuneACCESS table, as held by TCRdb, lists in-frame sequences with V and J called but not all clones. Of the missing ones, under half trace to an unresolved V gene in checked studies; the others have no known cause. A total of 110,000 or so clones appear in this sample, roughly 72% of them only once. The biggest ten clones account for 4% to 5% of the sample. The sequencing sample was made of PBMCs. These receptors were collected from a woman between 40 and 50 years old in good health and CMV-seropositive.

The V gene is TRBV18, the J gene TRBJ1-5, with D possibly being TRBD1 (5 bases). Trimming left V 3 bases short and J 12 bases short, with 24 bases between. This CDR3 spans 16 amino acids. Germline V gene lookup returns CDR1 KGHSH and CDR2 LQKENI. Here the CDR3 DNA reads TGTGCCAGCTCACCGGGACTAGGGATCACAAACGATCTCCAGCATTTT. Amino acids: CASSPGLGITNDLQHF.

The genes are TRBV5-6 and TRBJ2-7; 8 bases match TRBD1. V was clipped by 1 base and J by 1 base; unmatched bases: 7. CDR1 and CDR2 (germline): SGHDT, YYEEEE. The CDR3 contains 16 residues. The CDR3 is CASSLFRQGASYEQYF. The CDR3 DNA reads TGTGCCAGCAGCTTGTTCCGGCAGGGGGCATCCTACGAGCAGTACTTC.

The chain combines TRBV7-3 with TRBJ2-7, with TRBD2 matching over 12 bases. The CDR3 spans 15 residues. J lost 3 bases, V lost 5 bases, and 5 bases had no gene match. Germline CDR1 is SGHTA and CDR2 is FQGTGA. For the CDR3, the DNA is TGTGCCAGCAGCACCCGGACTAGCGGGATCTACGAGCAGTACTTC. Its protein product is CASSTRTSGIYEQYF. Full variable domain (remainder filled in from reference TRBV7-3 and TRBJ2-7): GAGVSQTPSNKVTEKGKYVELRCDPISGHTALYWYRQSLGQGPEFLIYFQGTGAADDSGLPNDRFFAVRPEGSVSTLKIQRTERGDSAVYLCASSTRTSGIYEQYFGPGTRLTVT.

The genes are TRBV5-6 and TRBJ1-2, with 7 bases matching TRBD1. V lost 4 bases and J lost 4; bases outside the gene matches: 7. The CDR3 covers 14 residues. CDR1 and CDR2 (germline): SGHDT, YYEEEE. CDR3 DNA: TGTGCCAGCAGCCGAGATTCAGGGGGCTATGGCTACACCTTC. Translating gives CASSRDSGGYGYTF.

This chain joins TRBV19 and TRBJ2-2; TRBD2 is a possible D gene (5 bases). There are 18 residues in the CDR3. Germline V gives CDR1 LNHDA, CDR2 SQIVND (reference sequence). Trimming stripped 3 bases from V and 0 bases from J, with 17 bases between. CDR3 residues: CASSIGPGVGSNTGELFF. CDR3 DNA: TGTGCCAGTAGTATTGGGCCCGGGGTAGGGTCGAACACCGGGGAGCTGTTTTTT.

The chain combines TRBV6-1 with TRBJ2-7; 10 nucleotides match TRBD2. V shed 6 bases, J shed 7 bases, and the junction held 12 bases outside the gene matches. This CDR3 has 15 residues. CDR1 and CDR2 from the germline V gene are MNHNS and SASEGT. The CDR3 DNA reads as TGTGCCAGCAGCGTCCAACCTAGCGGGAGAGGTGAGCAGTACTTC. As protein: CASSVQPSGRGEQYF.

CDR3 in DNA: TGTGCCAGCAGTTTATCGTTCGGGAGGGCCTACGAGCAGTACTTC. Translation gives CASSLSFGRAYEQYF. The J gene is TRBJ2-7, the V gene TRBV27, with 8 bases lining up with TRBD2. V lost 0 bases, J lost 2 bases, and 3 bases stayed unmatched. The CDR3 totals 15 residues. Per the germline V gene, CDR1 is MNHEY and CDR2 is SMNVEV (reference sequence).

The genes are TRBV19 and TRBJ2-7; 9 positions match TRBD1. The germline CDR1 and CDR2 sequences are LNHDA and SQIVND (reference sequence). Unmatched junction bases numbered 6, after V lost 5 bases and J lost 1 base. This CDR3 has 15 amino acids. CDR3 amino acids: CASSPRTGASYEQYF. Here the CDR3 DNA reads TGTGCCAGTAGTCCCCGGACAGGGGCATCCTACGAGCAGTACTTC.

This rearrangement joins TRBV7-2 to TRBJ2-1, with 8 bases fitting TRBD2. Germline V CDR1 and CDR2: SGHTA, FQGNSA. This CDR3 spans 17 amino acids. After removal of 4 bases from V and 0 bases from J, the junction contained 8 bases not matched to a gene. CDR3 nucleotides: TGTGCCAGCAGCTCTTTAGGCGGGGGGATCTCCTACAATGAGCAGTTCTTC. Protein sequence: CASSSLGGGISYNEQFF. Complete variable domain (other parts from reference TRBV7-2 and TRBJ2-1): GAGVSQSPSNKVTEKGKDVELRCDPISGHTALYWYRQSLGQGLEFLIYFQGNSAPDKSGLPSDRFSAERTGGSVSTLTIQRTQQEDSAVYLCASSSLGGGISYNEQFFGPGTRLTVL.

This chain connects TRBV25-1 to TRBJ1-1, with D tentatively TRBD1 (6 bases). Germline CDR1 MGHDK, CDR2 SYGVNS. Trimming stripped 5 bases from V and 1 base from J, with 11 bases between. CDR3 length: 14 residues. CDR3 nucleotides: TGTGCCAGCAGTTCCGGGACACAGAACACTGAAGCTTTCTTT. Its translation is CASSSGTQNTEAFF.

This rearrangement joins TRBV30 to TRBJ2-5; a possible D gene is TRBD2 (7 bases). Per germline, CDR1 GTSNPN and CDR2 SVGIG (reference sequence). The CDR3 has 13 residues. The V gene lost 3 bases and the J gene lost 7 bases, with 15 bases spanning the gap. CDR3 in DNA: TGTGCCTGGAGCACCGCGGGGGCGGTGACCCAGTACTTC. Protein product: CAWSTAGAVTQYF. Looking up the rest from reference TRBV30 and TRBJ2-5 gives the full variable domain: SQTIHQWPATLVQPVGSPLSLECTVEGTSNPNLYWYRQAAGRGLQLLFYSVGIGQISSEVPQNLSASRPQDRQFILSSKKLLLSDSGFYLCAWSTAGAVTQYFGPGTRLLVL.

The V call is TRBV21-1, the J call TRBJ2-3; the table assigns TRBD2, which was not confirmed against the DNA. TRBV21-1 is an annotated pseudogene. CDR3 length: 18 residues. CDR3 in amino acids: CASSKALSSGRRTDTQYF. The CDR3 DNA sequence: TGTGCCAGCAGCAAAGCGCTTTCTAGCGGGAGGAGGACAGATACGCAGTATTTT.

This chain uses TRBV15 with TRBJ1-6; no clear D gene. From germline, CDR1 is LNHNV and CDR2 YYDKDF (reference sequence). V gave up 5 bases and J gave up 6 bases, with 8 bases separating them. This CDR3 comprises 13 residues. CDR3 protein: CATSPVANSPLHF. The CDR3 DNA reads TGTGCCACCAGCCCGGTCGCTAATTCACCCCTCCACTTT.

The chain joins TRBV5-1 to TRBJ2-5; TRBD1 matches 7 bases. The CDR3 length is 15 residues. Trimming removed 3 bases from V and 4 bases from J; junction bases left unmatched: 9. Germline values: CDR1 SGHRS, CDR2 YFSETQ. CDR3 amino acids: CASSWDSSRLETQYF. For the CDR3, the DNA is TGCGCCAGCAGCTGGGACAGTAGCCGTTTAGAGACCCAGTACTTC.

This clone was picked up a small number of times. The chain links TRBV11-3 to TRBJ2-5; TRBD2 matches at 9 bases. The CDR3 contains 14 residues. The ends lost 4 bases at V and 6 bases at J; junction bases unmatched: 6. Germline CDR1 reads SGHNT; CDR2 reads YENEEA. CDR3 residues: CASSSRGGEKTQYF. The CDR3 nucleotides read TGTGCCAGCAGCTCGCGGGGGGGCGAGAAGACCCAGTACTTC. The full variable domain, completed using reference TRBV11-3 and TRBJ2-5, is EAGVVQSPRYKIIEKKQPVAFWCNPISGHNTLYWYLQNLGQGPELLIRYENEEAVDDSQLPKDRFSAERLKGVDSTLKIQPAELGDSAVYLCASSSRGGEKTQYFGPGTRLLVL.

This clone occurred once. The V call is TRBV5-1, the J call TRBJ2-1; weak D call: TRBD1 (7 bases). Germline CDR1 is SGHRS and CDR2 is YFSETQ. The length of the CDR3 is 14 residues. Trimming shortened V by 0 bases and J by 6 bases, and 10 bases separated the two germline ends. In DNA, the CDR3 is TGCGCCAGCAGCTTGGAGCAGGGGGGCAATGAGCAGTTCTTC. This encodes CASSLEQGGNEQFF.

J is TRBJ1-2 and V is TRBV5-4, with 7 bases lining up with TRBD1. V was clipped by 0 bases and J by 4 bases; unmatched bases: 6. Per germline, CDR1 SGHNT and CDR2 YYREEE (reference sequence). This CDR3 contains 15 residues. The CDR3, as DNA: TGTGCCAGCAGCTTGGACAGGGGAAGAATCTATGGCTACACCTTC. It is translated as CASSLDRGRIYGYTF.

This clone was observed once. This chain joins TRBV6-1 and TRBJ2-7, with D tentatively TRBD2 (6 bases). This CDR3 is 15 amino acids long. Per germline, CDR1 MNHNS and CDR2 SASEGT. Trimming cost V 4 bases and J 1 base, with 14 bases left between them. For the CDR3, the DNA is TGTGCCAGCAGTGGTGCCATCAGCGGGTCCTACGAGCAGTACTTC. Its translation: CASSGAISGSYEQYF.

The chain joins TRBV30 to TRBJ1-3; the D gene is possibly TRBD1 (5 bases). This CDR3 is 13 amino acids long. With 2 bases removed from V and 4 bases from J, the gap between germline ends came to 9 bases. The V gene's germline CDR1 is GTSNPN and CDR2 SVGIG (reference sequence). CDR3 residues: CAWSRQGGNTIYF. The CDR3 region has the DNA TGTGCCTGGAGTCGCCAGGGAGGAAACACCATATATTTT. The variable domain in full, completed from reference TRBV30 and TRBJ1-3, reads SQTIHQWPATLVQPVGSPLSLECTVEGTSNPNLYWYRQAAGRGLQLLFYSVGIGQISSEVPQNLSASRPQDRQFILSSKKLLLSDSGFYLCAWSRQGGNTIYFGEGSWLTVV.

This clone has a handful of counts. The chain uses TRBV9 and TRBJ1-3, with 10 bases fitting TRBD1. CDR1 is SGDLS and CDR2 is YYNGEE in the germline V gene. V dropped 3 bases and J dropped 8; count of bases not matched to a gene: 5. CDR3 length: 14 residues. CDR3 in DNA: TGTGCCAGCAGCGCTAGACAGGGGGCCGACACCATATATTTT. Its translation: CASSARQGADTIYF.

The V call is TRBV19, the J call TRBJ2-1; 11 bases agree with TRBD2. This CDR3 is 15 amino acids long. With 9 bases clipped from V and 10 bases from J, the junction kept 14 bases outside the gene matches. Germline CDR1 is LNHDA and CDR2 is SQIVND (reference sequence). The CDR3 region is CASLPGTSGSQEQFF. Written as DNA, the CDR3 is TGTGCCAGCCTTCCCGGGACTAGCGGTTCCCAAGAGCAGTTCTTC.

This chain joins TRBV2 and TRBJ1-2, with D maybe TRBD1 (5 bases). Germline V gives CDR1 SNHLY, CDR2 FYNNEI. This CDR3 has 13 residues. Trimming removed 6 bases from V and 4 bases from J, with 12 bases in between. The CDR3 DNA reads TGTGCCAGCAGCACCGACAGTTCCTATGGCTACACCTTC. The encoded protein is CASSTDSSYGYTF.

This chain connects TRBV4-3 to TRBJ1-1; 7 bases align to TRBD1. The V and J ends lost 5 bases and 0 bases, in that order; junction bases with no gene match: 9. The germline V gene encodes CDR1 LGHNA and CDR2 YSLEER. The CDR3 consists of 16 residues. The CDR3 is CASSADRPYMNTEAFF. The CDR3 DNA is TGCGCCAGCAGCGCGGACAGGCCTTACATGAACACTGAAGCTTTCTTT.